Listed here are 22 T cell receptor beta chains from one sample, sequenced in a study of T cells in Graves' hyperthyroidism and ophthalmopathy. RNA transcripts yielded amplified TCR beta CDR3 regions. TCR CDR3 underwent first-round RT-PCR with the HTBI primer set. TCRdb re-called the multiplex PCR reads with MiXCR, one entry per CDR3 protein. The table lists 50,000 to 75,000 distinct CDR3 sequences, roughly 50% of them singletons. Sample: blood. These TCRs come from a woman younger than 45 with Graves' ophthalmopathy.

J is TRBJ2-5 and V is TRBV4-1, with D possibly being TRBD2 (5 bases). Trimming took off 3 bases at V and 4 bases at J, with 15 bases between the two ends. This CDR3 contains 15 residues. Per the germline V gene, CDR1 is MGHRA and CDR2 is YSYEKL. CDR3: CASSQDPGSGETQYF. In DNA, the CDR3 is TGCGCCAGCAGCCAGGATCCGGGGTCGGGAGAGACCCAGTACTTC.

The chain uses TRBV5-6 and TRBJ2-3, with 15 bases fitting TRBD2. The germline gives CDR1 SGHDT, CDR2 YYEEEE. This CDR3 contains 16 residues. The junction had 6 bases not matched to a gene; V was cut back by 6 bases and J by 4 bases. CDR3 loop: CASTGGLAGGPDTQYF. As DNA, the CDR3 is TGTGCCAGCACCGGGGGACTAGCGGGAGGTCCAGATACGCAGTATTTT.

This clonotype was counted once. J is TRBJ2-1 and V is TRBV2, with 8 positions matching TRBD1. V lost 6 bases and J lost 3; bases outside the gene matches: 4. There are 14 residues in the CDR3. Germline V gene sequence: CDR1 SNHLY, CDR2 FYNNEI. CDR3 in DNA: TGTGCCAGCAGCGACGGACAGGGCTACAATGAGCAGTTCTTC. Its protein product is CASSDGQGYNEQFF.

This clonotype was seen many times. The rearrangement uses TRBV7-9 and TRBJ2-3; D not resolved. The CDR3 is 13 residues long. The V end was cut by 5 bases, the J end by 6 bases, with 12 bases between. Per germline, CDR1 SEHNR and CDR2 FQNEAQ (reference sequence). This CDR3 is CASSLVAPDTQYF. CDR3 coding DNA: TGTGCCAGCAGCCTGGTAGCTCCCGATACGCAGTATTTT.

By sample share, this clonotype is medium-sized. The chain carries TRBV2 and TRBJ2-3; no definite D call. This CDR3 is 13 amino acids long. Germline-derived CDR1 and CDR2 are SNHLY and FYNNEI. V dropped 7 bases and J dropped 5 bases, with 13 bases sitting between them. The CDR3 sequence is CASNAPLEDTQYF. The CDR3 DNA is TGTGCCAGCAATGCCCCCCTAGAAGATACGCAGTATTTT.

This clonotype was counted many times. V usage is TRBV5-4 and J usage is TRBJ2-2; D remains unclear. Trimming took 0 bases from V and 1 from J, leaving 7 bases between them. CDR1 is SGHNT, CDR2 YYREEE, per germline (reference sequence). This CDR3 region has 15 residues. CDR3 in DNA: TGTGCCAGCAGCTTGGAGGTTTTGAACACCGGGGAGCTGTTTTTT. Protein sequence: CASSLEVLNTGELFF.

V gene TRBV11-2 combines with J gene TRBJ2-1, with D perhaps TRBD1 (6 bases). Germline CDR1 is SGHAT and CDR2 is FQNNGV. The CDR3 runs to 13 residues. The V and J ends lost 4 bases and 8 bases respectively, with 12 bases between them. CDR3 sequence (DNA): TGTGCCAGCAGCTCACCCAGGGGCGATGAGCAGTTCTTC. This sequence encodes CASSSPRGDEQFF.

The V and J genes are TRBV6-4 and TRBJ2-5; 11 positions match TRBD2. Unmatched junction bases numbered 0, after V lost 2 bases and J lost 4 bases. This CDR3 comprises 14 residues. In germline, CDR1 is MRHNA, CDR2 SNTAGT. CDR3 sequence reads: CASSDGLAGETQYF. The CDR3 DNA sequence: TGTGCCAGCAGTGACGGACTAGCGGGAGAGACCCAGTACTTC.

This clonotype was seen ten or more times. The rearrangement links TRBV7-9 to TRBJ2-3, with 7 positions matching TRBD2. Looked up from germline, CDR1 is SEHNR and CDR2 is FQNEAQ (reference sequence). CDR3 length equals 16 residues. J was trimmed by 6 bases and V by 5 bases; bases with no gene match: 14. CDR3 amino acids: CASSPKTSWSGDTQYF. DNA for the CDR3: TGTGCCAGCAGCCCCAAGACTAGCTGGTCGGGGGATACGCAGTATTTT.

The V and J genes are TRBV7-9 and TRBJ2-7; 8 bases are shared with TRBD2. Germline values: CDR1 SEHNR, CDR2 FQNEAQ (reference sequence). CDR3 size: 17 residues. V was pared by 2 bases and J by 0 bases, with 9 bases of the junction left unmatched. The CDR3, as DNA: TGTGCCAGCAGCTTAAACGGCGGGGGGTTTAGCTCCTACGAGCAGTACTTC. It yields the protein CASSLNGGGFSSYEQYF.

Regarding this clonotype: A junction end diverges from the germline sequence, so it may reflect a read error. The rearrangement joins TRBV7-6 to TRBJ2-6, with TRBD1 as a possible D gene (5 bases). Looked up from germline, CDR1 is SGHVS and CDR2 is FNYEAQ. CDR3 length: 17 residues. CDR3 in amino acids: CASSLESASSGANILTF. The CDR3 bases are TGTGCCAGCAGCTTAGAGTCCGCAAGCTCTGGGGCCAACATCCTGACTTTC.

To note about this clonotype: The junction departs from germline at one end; a sequencing error may be responsible. The chain recombines TRBV7-2 with TRBJ2-1; 10 bases agree with TRBD2. Germline V gene lookup returns CDR1 SGHTA and CDR2 FQGNSA. CDR3 length: 16 residues. Here the CDR3 reads CASSQVHGTSDNEQFF. DNA of the CDR3: TGCGCCAGCAGCCAAGTGCACGGGACTAGCGACAATGAGCAGTTCTTC.

This clonotype was seen many times. This chain joins TRBV7-2 and TRBJ2-2; 9 nucleotides match TRBD1. V lost 5 bases and J lost 5; bases outside the gene matches: 15. The CDR3 is 18 residues long. Germline V gene data show CDR1 as SGHTA and CDR2 as FQGNSA. This CDR3 is CASSGGPPGQGGTGELFF. CDR3 DNA: TGTGCCAGCAGCGGGGGGCCTCCGGGACAGGGAGGTACCGGGGAGCTGTTTTTT.

At least ten counts were recorded for this clonotype. This could be a read error, since a much larger clone is one nucleotide away. This rearrangement joins TRBV9 to TRBJ1-1; 7 nucleotides agree with TRBD1. Germline loops: CDR1 SGDLS, CDR2 YYNGEE. The CDR3 covers 15 residues. The chain's CDR3 is CASSVAPRGLGEASF. DNA of the CDR3: TGTGCCAGCAGCGTAGCGCCCAGGGGGTTGGGTGAAGCTTCCTTT.

This clonotype was picked up one time. The genes are TRBV10-3 and TRBJ2-7; 12 bases fit TRBD1. The germline V gene has CDR1 ENHRY and CDR2 SYGVKD. This CDR3 is built from 14 residues. The V gene end was trimmed by 6 bases and the J gene end by 2 bases; junction bases not matched to a gene: 2. DNA of the CDR3: TGTGCCATCAGGGGGACAGGGGGCCCCTACGAGCAGTACTTC. It yields the protein CAIRGTGGPYEQYF.

This clonotype was recorded at least ten times. A read error may explain this, as a much larger clone is one base away. The gene calls are TRBV7-9 and TRBJ2-1; D is possibly TRBD1 (6 bases). CDR1 is SEHNR and CDR2 is FQNEAQ in the germline V gene (reference sequence). The CDR3 contains 14 residues. For the CDR3, the DNA is TGTGCCAGCAGCTTAGGGGACAACTACAATGTGCAGTTCTTC. Its translation: CASSLGDNYNVQFF.

In its sample, this clonotype was seen many times. The V gene is TRBV7-8, the J gene TRBJ1-3; D possibly corresponds to TRBD1 (5 bases). Per germline, CDR1 SGHVS and CDR2 FQNEAQ. CDR3 length equals 13 residues. V lost 5 bases to trimming and J lost 1 base, with 6 bases between them. In DNA form, the CDR3 reads TGTGCCAGCAGCCGACAGTCTGGAAACACCATATATTTT. It yields the protein CASSRQSGNTIYF.

This clonotype was counted many times. V and J are TRBV19 and TRBJ2-7; TRBD2 matches at 10 bases. Germline V gene lookup returns CDR1 LNHDA and CDR2 SQIVND (reference sequence). Trimming took 8 bases from V and 6 from J; bases not matched to a gene: 10. The CDR3 contains 14 residues. CDR3 loop: CASAELAGITEQYF. DNA of the CDR3: TGTGCCAGTGCGGAACTAGCGGGAATCACCGAGCAGTACTTC.

V usage is TRBV15 and J usage is TRBJ1-3; D gene unclear. Germline assignment: CDR1 LNHNV and CDR2 YYDKDF (reference sequence). The CDR3 loop spans 16 amino acids. Trimming took off 1 base at V and 8 bases at J, with 18 bases between the two ends. CDR3 residues: CATSRAKDRVGYTIYF. In nucleotides, the CDR3 is TGTGCCACCAGCAGAGCGAAGGATCGGGTAGGCTACACCATATATTTT.

This clonotype is medium-sized by share. The J gene is TRBJ2-7, the V gene TRBV7-2; D might be TRBD1 (6 bases). CDR3 length: 13 amino acids. CDR1 SGHTA and CDR2 FQGNSA come from the germline V gene. CDR3 coding DNA: TGTGCAAGCCTGGGGACAACAGGCTACGAGCAGTACTTC. It yields the protein CASLGTTGYEQYF.

A word on this clonotype: A junction end diverges from the germline sequence, so it may reflect a read error. The chain is built from TRBV7-7 and TRBJ2-2; 9 nucleotides align to TRBD2. Germline-derived CDR1 and CDR2 are SSHAT and FNYEAQ (reference sequence). The length of the CDR3 is 15 residues. CDR3 region: CASSPPAGGPGELFF. DNA for the CDR3: TGTGCTAGCAGCCCCCCGGCGGGAGGGCCCGGGGAGCTGTTTTTT. Using reference TRBV7-7 and TRBJ2-2 for the parts outside the CDR3, the full variable domain is GAGVSQSPRYKVTKRGQDVTLRCDPISSHATLYWYQQALGQGPEFLTYFNYEAQPDKSGLPSDRFSAERPEGSISTLTIQRTEQRDSAMYRCASSPPAGGPGELFFGEGSRLTVL.

In regard to this clonotype: In this CDR3 the conserved last residue, phenylalanine or tryptophan, is missing, so a read error is likely. The chain joins TRBV5-1 to TRBJ1-2; D gene uncertain. The ends were cut back, 4 bases at V and 8 bases at J, with 18 bases in the middle. CDR1 SGHRS and CDR2 YFSETQ come from the germline V gene. This CDR3 has 14 amino acids. The CDR3 protein is CASSTPDEPYGYTI. CDR3 nucleotides: TGCGCCAGCAGCACCCCGGACGAGCCCTACGGCTACACCATC.